Shown below are 7 T cell receptor beta chains from a single sample sequenced in a study of T cells in localized non-small cell lung cancer. TCRdb's table, derived via immunoSEQ multiplex PCR, lists solely in-frame clones and lacks some. The data contain some 29,000 clones, approximately 90% of them singletons. Sequenced material: peripheral blood, taken before any cancer treatment. Every receptor here comes from a woman aged 18-55 years with stage I lung adenocarcinoma.

The chain has TRBV2 and TRBJ2-7, with TRBD1 matching 7 bases. The V gene end was trimmed by 6 bases and the J gene end by 4 bases; junction bases not matched to a gene: 6. The CDR3 contains 13 residues. Germline values: CDR1 SNHLY, CDR2 FYNNEI. As DNA, the CDR3 is TGTGCCAGCAGGCCCGGGACAGAGTACGAGCAGTACTTC. It codes for CASRPGTEYEQYF.

The rearrangement joins TRBV6-9 to TRBJ2-7, with D perhaps matching TRBD2 (6 bases). The CDR3 is 15 residues long. CDR1 is MNHGY, CDR2 SVAAGI, per germline. Trimming removed 6 bases from V and 3 bases from J, with 18 bases in between. The CDR3 coding sequence is TGTGCCAGCAGCCCCCACGGGGGTAGTAGCTACGAGCAGTACTTC. Its translation is CASSPHGGSSYEQYF.

This chain links TRBV2 with TRBJ1-5; D uncertain. The V end lost 3 bases, the J end lost 4 bases, and 10 bases lay between the germline ends. CDR1 SNHLY and CDR2 FYNNEI come from the germline V gene. There are 14 residues in the CDR3. The CDR3 is CASSDRRQNQPQHF. The CDR3 nucleotides are TGTGCCAGCAGTGACAGGAGGCAAAATCAGCCCCAGCATTTT.

The chain joins TRBV28 to TRBJ2-1; 7 positions agree with TRBD1. This CDR3 is 13 amino acids long. Germline CDR1 reads MDHEN; CDR2 reads SYDVKM. V dropped 7 bases and J dropped 5; count of bases not matched to a gene: 5. CDR3 residues: CASTPDRDNEQFF. The CDR3 coding sequence is TGTGCCAGCACGCCAGACAGGGACAATGAGCAGTTCTTC.

This sequence joins TRBV27 and TRBJ1-2; tentative D call: TRBD1 (5 bases). CDR1 and CDR2 (germline): MNHEY, SMNVEV (reference sequence). Trimming removed 5 bases at V and 7 bases at J, with 23 bases between. This CDR3 comprises 16 residues. The CDR3 coding sequence is TGTGCCAGCAGTCCGTTGCGTTACCGGGCCGGGGGTGGCTACACCTTC. Translated, it gives CASSPLRYRAGGGYTF.

J is TRBJ1-4 and V is TRBV6-1; weak D call: TRBD1 (5 bases). This CDR3 is 16 amino acids long. Germline CDR1 is MNHNS and CDR2 is SASEGT. The V gene lost 3 bases and the J gene lost 8 bases, with 19 bases spanning the gap. CDR3 region: CASSDSPATRGEKLFF. The CDR3 bases are TGTGCCAGCAGTGATTCCCCGGCGACACGGGGCGAAAAACTGTTTTTT.

The chain recombines TRBV5-1 with TRBJ2-5; no firm D call. This CDR3 has 13 amino acids. Trimming left V 2 bases short and J 2 bases short, with 7 bases between. Germline-derived CDR1 and CDR2 are SGHRS and YFSETQ. DNA for the CDR3: TGCGCCAGCAGCTTCCAGCGACAAGAGACCCAGTACTTC. Amino acid sequence: CASSFQRQETQYF.